Shown below are 15 T cell receptor beta chains from a single sample sequenced in a study of post-analysis software for immune sequencing data. Study outcomes and limitations: TRBV5-6, TRBV5-1 and TRBV20-1 were among roughly 5 TRBV segments more frequent in patients than controls.

Their specific antigens are unknown. Unique molecular identifiers had been added to the TCR beta cDNA libraries. TCRdb re-called the PCR reads with MiXCR, one entry per CDR3 protein. Here the sample spans approximately 460,000 distinct CDR3 sequences, around 40% being singletons. Sequenced sample: blood. These TCRs come from a girl aged 10-17 years with multiple sclerosis.

This rearrangement joins TRBV20-1 to TRBJ2-4, with TRBD2 matching 9 bases. The J call is doubtful: the DNA matches TRBJ2-7 better. CDR1 DFQATT and CDR2 SNEGSKA come from the germline V gene (reference sequence). The CDR3 contains 14 residues. This CDR3 is CSATVAGAPYEQYF. The CDR3 nucleotides are TGCAGTGCTACAGTAGCGGGAGCCCCCTACGAGCAGTACTTC.

As to this clonotype: A read error may account for a junction end that differs from germline. This rearrangement joins TRBV29-1 to TRBJ2-7; possibly TRBD1 for D (6 bases). The CDR3 loop spans 15 amino acids. The V gene's germline CDR1 is SQVTM and CDR2 ANQGSEA. The CDR3 DNA sequence: TGCAGCGTCGAAGGGCTCAGGGGCCATACCTACGAGCAGTACTTC. Encoded protein: CSVEGLRGHTYEQYF.

In its sample, this clonotype was seen a few times. This chain joins TRBV25-1 and TRBJ1-2, with D tentatively TRBD1 (6 bases). V gave up 4 bases and J gave up 3 bases, with 15 bases separating them. Germline V CDR1 and CDR2: MGHDK, SYGVNS. The CDR3 has 15 residues. CDR3 protein: CASSGLTTGHYGYTF. In nucleotides, the CDR3 is TGTGCCAGCAGTGGGCTAACGACAGGCCACTATGGCTACACCTTC.

As to this clonotype: A junction boundary mismatches the germline segment, possibly from a read error. The chain joins TRBV29-1 to TRBJ1-4; a possible D gene is TRBD1 (6 bases). CDR1 SQVTM and CDR2 ANQGSEA come from the germline V gene. CDR3 size: 17 residues. This CDR3 reads CSVAGTTRKATNEKRFF. As DNA, the CDR3 is TGCAGCGTAGCCGGGACAACCAGAAAAGCAACTAATGAAAAACGGTTTTTT.

V usage is TRBV3-1 and J usage is TRBJ2-7; D gene uncertain. This CDR3 has 12 amino acids. The ends were cut back, 3 bases at V and 7 bases at J, with 10 bases in the middle. CDR1 is LGHDT and CDR2 is YNNKEL in the germline V gene (reference sequence). In DNA form, the CDR3 reads TGTGCCAGCAGCCAGTCCGTGGGGGAGCAGTACTTC. Protein sequence: CASSQSVGEQYF.

As concerns this clonotype: The junction does not match germline at one end; this may be a read error. The chain uses TRBV29-1 and TRBJ2-4, with unresolved D. The J call may be faulty, since TRBJ2-7 better matches the DNA end. Germline V gene sequence: CDR1 SQVTM, CDR2 ANQGSEA. The CDR3 has 12 amino acids. CDR3 nucleotide sequence: TGCAGCGTCGAAGGGCTCAACTACGAGCAGTACTTC. Translating gives CSVEGLNYEQYF.

The CDR3 DNA reads as TGTGCCAGCAGACTACTCGGGCTAGCGGATTCCTACAATGAGCAGTTCTTC. Its protein product is CASRLLGLADSYNEQFF. The chain uses TRBV2 and TRBJ2-1, with 7 bases lining up with TRBD2. This CDR3 comprises 17 residues. With 6 bases clipped from V and 1 base from J, the junction kept 12 bases outside the gene matches. Germline CDR1 reads SNHLY; CDR2 reads FYNNEI.

The chain joins TRBV29-1 to TRBJ1-1, with D unclear. With 2 bases removed from V and 5 bases from J, the gap between germline ends came to 9 bases. Germline lookup yields CDR1 SQVTM and CDR2 ANQGSEA. This CDR3 contains 12 residues. The CDR3 nucleotides are TGCAGCGTTGAACTCTCGGGTACTGAAGCTTTCTTT. It is translated as CSVELSGTEAFF.

The rearrangement links TRBV5-1 to TRBJ2-4; a weak D match, TRBD2 (6 bases). This CDR3 contains 13 residues. Germline-derived CDR1 and CDR2 are SGHRS and YFSETQ. The V and J ends lost 0 bases and 7 bases respectively, with 8 bases between them. CDR3: CASSLDGGNIQYF. CDR3 coding DNA: TGCGCCAGCAGCTTGGATGGGGGGAACATTCAGTACTTC. Full variable domain (remainder filled in from reference TRBV5-1 and TRBJ2-4): KAGVTQTPRYLIKTRGQQVTLSCSPISGHRSVSWYQQTPGQGLQFLFEYFSETQRNKGNFPGRFSGRQFSNSRSEMNVSTLELGDSALYLCASSLDGGNIQYFGAGTRLSVL.

The chain combines TRBV6-5 with TRBJ1-1; 7 bases are a match to TRBD1. V was pared by 0 bases and J by 9 bases, with 4 bases of the junction left unmatched. Germline CDR1 reads MNHEY; CDR2 reads SVGAGI. The CDR3 length is 13 residues. The chain's CDR3 is CASSYSMGQKAFF. The CDR3, as DNA: TGTGCCAGCAGTTACTCGATGGGACAGAAAGCTTTCTTT.

This rearrangement joins TRBV25-1 to TRBJ1-1, with D perhaps matching TRBD1 (6 bases). Trimming pared 8 bases from V and 11 bases from J, leaving 18 bases between. Germline V CDR1 and CDR2: MGHDK, SYGVNS. This CDR3 region has 12 residues. CDR3 amino acids: CASGLGGSMAFF. DNA of the CDR3: TGTGCCAGCGGATTGGGGGGCTCGATGGCTTTCTTT.

V usage is TRBV5-1 and J usage is TRBJ1-2, with D possibly TRBD1 on 5 matching bases. V lost 6 bases and J 4 bases, leaving 19 bases between the germline ends. Per germline, CDR1 SGHRS and CDR2 YFSETQ. The CDR3 runs 15 residues. This CDR3 is CASNPSGRERYGYTF. In DNA form, the CDR3 reads TGCGCCAGCAACCCGAGCGGCAGGGAACGCTATGGCTACACCTTC.

This clonotype was observed once. This chain links TRBV12-3 or TRBV12-4 with TRBJ1-5; D gene uncertain. The V and J ends lost 6 bases and 8 bases respectively, with 14 bases between them. This CDR3 comprises 13 residues. This chain's CDR3 is CASSLTAGEPQHF. The CDR3 DNA sequence: TGTGCCAGCAGCCTCACCGCCGGGGAGCCCCAGCATTTT.

The V gene is TRBV20-1, the J gene TRBJ1-2; TRBD1 might be the D (6 bases). The V end was cut by 5 bases, the J end by 4 bases, with 29 bases between. CDR1 DFQATT and CDR2 SNEGSKA come from the germline V gene (reference sequence). This CDR3 is 18 amino acids long. The CDR3 bases are TGCAGTGCTGGACCATACTCCCAGGGGAATACCGACTCCTATGGCTACACCTTC. Protein product: CSAGPYSQGNTDSYGYTF.

The CDR3 region has the DNA TGCAGTGCTCCTAAGGACAGGGGAGGCTACGAGCAGTACTTC. Amino acid sequence: CSAPKDRGGYEQYF. The chain uses TRBV20-1 and TRBJ2-7; TRBD1 aligns across 9 bases. The germline CDR1 and CDR2 sequences are DFQATT and SNEGSKA (reference sequence). Unmatched junction bases numbered 8, after V lost 5 bases and J lost 3 bases. The CDR3 has 14 residues.